This TCR beta chain comes out of a study of blood T cell repertoires in COVID-19. Study in general: Sites across the United States, Italy and Spain contributed samples from acute and convalescent COVID-19.

How the authors handled the data: The assay estimated nucleated cells by amplifying reference gene primers. Measured with immunoSEQ multiplex PCR; TCRdb has only the in-frame clones, and not every one. For V, J and clone size, that table is used; D and trimming come from the DNA. The table records 200,000 to 250,000 clones, 88% of them present only once. V was cut by 5 bases and J by 6 bases, with 10 bases left in between. Germline lookup yields CDR1 DFQATT and CDR2 SNEGSKA (reference sequence). The CDR3 runs 11 residues. The material sequenced was peripheral blood. The receptor was isolated from a woman in her fifties or sixties with acute or convalescent COVID-19. The chain has TRBV20-1 and TRBJ1-2, with D possibly matching TRBD1 (6 bases). The CDR3 DNA reads as TGCAGTGCTCGGACAGAGGATGGCTACACCTTC. Translating gives CSARTEDGYTF.